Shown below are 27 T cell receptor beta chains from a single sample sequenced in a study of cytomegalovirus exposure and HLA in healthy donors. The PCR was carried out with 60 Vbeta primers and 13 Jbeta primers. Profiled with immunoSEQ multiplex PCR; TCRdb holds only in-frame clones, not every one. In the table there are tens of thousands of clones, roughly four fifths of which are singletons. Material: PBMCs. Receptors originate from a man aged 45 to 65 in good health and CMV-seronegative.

CDR3 loop: CASSPRGSFSGNTIYF. CDR3 DNA: TGTGCCAGCTCACCAAGGGGGTCCTTCTCTGGAAACACCATATATTTT. The V call is TRBV18, the J call TRBJ1-3, with a possible D match to TRBD1 (6 bases). The CDR3 totals 16 residues. From germline, CDR1 is KGHSH and CDR2 LQKENI. Trimming took 2 bases from V and 0 from J, leaving 11 bases between them.

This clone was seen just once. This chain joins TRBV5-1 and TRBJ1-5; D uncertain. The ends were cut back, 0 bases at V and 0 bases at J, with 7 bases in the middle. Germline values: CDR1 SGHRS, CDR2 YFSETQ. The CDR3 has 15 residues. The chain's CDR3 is CASSLDSHSNQPQHF. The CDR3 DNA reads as TGCGCCAGCAGCTTGGACAGCCATAGCAATCAGCCCCAGCATTTT.

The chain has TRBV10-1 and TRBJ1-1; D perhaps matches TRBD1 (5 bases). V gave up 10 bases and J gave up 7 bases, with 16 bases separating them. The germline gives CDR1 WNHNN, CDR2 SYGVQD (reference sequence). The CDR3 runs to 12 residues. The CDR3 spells CATEPEQDEAFF. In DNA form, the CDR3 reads TGCGCCACCGAACCCGAACAGGATGAAGCTTTCTTT.

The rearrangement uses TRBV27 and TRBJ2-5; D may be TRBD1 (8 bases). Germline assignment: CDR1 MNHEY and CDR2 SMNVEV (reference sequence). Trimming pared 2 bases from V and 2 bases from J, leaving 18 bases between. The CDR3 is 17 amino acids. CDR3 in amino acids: CASSLRGGDRWQETQYF. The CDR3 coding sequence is TGTGCCAGCAGTTTACGAGGGGGGGACAGGTGGCAAGAGACCCAGTACTTC.

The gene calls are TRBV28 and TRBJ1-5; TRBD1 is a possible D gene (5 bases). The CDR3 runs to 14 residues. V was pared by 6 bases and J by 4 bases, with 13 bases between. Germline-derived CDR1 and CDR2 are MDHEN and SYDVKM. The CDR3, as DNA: TGTGCCAGCAGACCCCAACAGGAAAATCAGCCCCAGCATTTT. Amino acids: CASRPQQENQPQHF. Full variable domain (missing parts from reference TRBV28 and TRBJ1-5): DVKVTQSSRYLVKRTGEKVFLECVQDMDHENMFWYRQDPGLGLRLIYFSYDVKMKEKGDIPEGYSVSREKKERFSLILESASTNQTSMYLCASRPQQENQPQHFGDGTRLSIL.

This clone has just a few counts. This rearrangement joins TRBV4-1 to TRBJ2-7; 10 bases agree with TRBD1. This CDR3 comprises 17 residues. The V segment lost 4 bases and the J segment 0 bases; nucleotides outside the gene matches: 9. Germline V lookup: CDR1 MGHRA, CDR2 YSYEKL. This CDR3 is CASSPGGQGTGSYEQYF. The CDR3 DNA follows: TGCGCCAGCAGCCCAGGGGGACAGGGGACGGGCTCCTACGAGCAGTACTTC.

CDR3 amino acids: CASSSGVGQTIMKRLFF. The CDR3 DNA sequence: TGTGCCAGCAGTTCAGGGGTGGGGCAGACCATAATGAAAAGGCTGTTTTTT. The V call is TRBV28, the J call TRBJ1-4; tentative D call: TRBD1 (6 bases). Germline CDR1 reads MDHEN; CDR2 reads SYDVKM. Trimming left V 4 bases short and J 14 bases short, with 29 bases between. The CDR3 loop spans 17 amino acids.

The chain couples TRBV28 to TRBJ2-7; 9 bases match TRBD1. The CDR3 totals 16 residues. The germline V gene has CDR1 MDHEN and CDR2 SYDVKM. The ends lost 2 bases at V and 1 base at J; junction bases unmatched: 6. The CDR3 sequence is CASSLILGQGSYEQYF. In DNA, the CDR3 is TGTGCCAGCAGTTTAATTCTCGGACAGGGGTCCTACGAGCAGTACTTC.

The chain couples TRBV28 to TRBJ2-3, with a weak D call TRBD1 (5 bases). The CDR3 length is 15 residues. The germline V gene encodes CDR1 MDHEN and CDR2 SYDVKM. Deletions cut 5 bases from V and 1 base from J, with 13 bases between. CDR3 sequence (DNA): TGTGCCAGCAGTCTTGGGGCCTCGGGCACAGATACGCAGTATTTT. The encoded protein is CASSLGASGTDTQYF. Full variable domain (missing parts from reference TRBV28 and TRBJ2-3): DVKVTQSSRYLVKRTGEKVFLECVQDMDHENMFWYRQDPGLGLRLIYFSYDVKMKEKGDIPEGYSVSREKKERFSLILESASTNQTSMYLCASSLGASGTDTQYFGPGTRLTVL.

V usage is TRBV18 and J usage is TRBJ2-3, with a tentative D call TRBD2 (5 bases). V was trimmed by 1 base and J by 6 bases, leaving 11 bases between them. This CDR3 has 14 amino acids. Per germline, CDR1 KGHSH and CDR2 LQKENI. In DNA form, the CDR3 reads TGTGCCAGCTCACCACTAGCGACGGTGGATACGCAGTATTTT. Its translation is CASSPLATVDTQYF.

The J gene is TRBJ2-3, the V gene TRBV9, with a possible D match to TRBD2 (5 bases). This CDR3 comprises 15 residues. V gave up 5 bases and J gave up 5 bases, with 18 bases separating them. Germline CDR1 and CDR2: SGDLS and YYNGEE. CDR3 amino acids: CASRPNRGREDTQYF. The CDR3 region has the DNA TGTGCCAGCAGGCCAAACCGGGGAAGAGAAGATACGCAGTATTTT. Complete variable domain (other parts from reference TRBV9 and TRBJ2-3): DSGVTQTPKHLITATGQRVTLRCSPRSGDLSVYWYQQSLDQGLQFLIQYYNGEERAKGNILERFSAQQFPDLHSELNLSSLELGDSALYFCASRPNRGREDTQYFGPGTRLTVL.

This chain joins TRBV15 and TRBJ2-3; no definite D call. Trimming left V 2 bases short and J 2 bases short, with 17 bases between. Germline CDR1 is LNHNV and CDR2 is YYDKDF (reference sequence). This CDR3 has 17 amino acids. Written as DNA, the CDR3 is TGTGCCACCAGCAGATCTACCTCTGTTTCCATCACAGATACGCAGTATTTT. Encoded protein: CATSRSTSVSITDTQYF.

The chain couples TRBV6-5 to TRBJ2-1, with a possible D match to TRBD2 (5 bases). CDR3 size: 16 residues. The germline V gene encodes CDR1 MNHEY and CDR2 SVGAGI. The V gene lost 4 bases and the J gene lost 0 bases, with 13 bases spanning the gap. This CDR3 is CASSSRPGFSYNEQFF. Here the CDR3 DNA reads TGTGCCAGCAGTTCTCGTCCGGGGTTCTCCTACAATGAGCAGTTCTTC.

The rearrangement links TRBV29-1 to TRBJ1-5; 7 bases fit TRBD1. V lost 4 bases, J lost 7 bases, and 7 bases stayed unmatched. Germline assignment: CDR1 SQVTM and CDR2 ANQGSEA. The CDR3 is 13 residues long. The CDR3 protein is CSVVWDSTQPQHF. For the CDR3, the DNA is TGCAGCGTTGTATGGGACAGCACCCAGCCCCAGCATTTT.

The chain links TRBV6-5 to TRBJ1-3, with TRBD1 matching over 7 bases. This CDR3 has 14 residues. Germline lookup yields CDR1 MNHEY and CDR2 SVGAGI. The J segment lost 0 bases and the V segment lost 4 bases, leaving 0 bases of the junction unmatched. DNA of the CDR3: TGTGCCAGCAGTTCAGGGGGCTCTGGAAACACCATATATTTT. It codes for CASSSGGSGNTIYF.

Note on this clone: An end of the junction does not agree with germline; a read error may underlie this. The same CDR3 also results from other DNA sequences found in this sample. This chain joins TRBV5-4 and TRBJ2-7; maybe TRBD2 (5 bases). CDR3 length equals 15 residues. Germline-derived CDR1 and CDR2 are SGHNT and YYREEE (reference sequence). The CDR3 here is CASSLERGSTYEQYF. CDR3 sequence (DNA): TGCGCCAGCAGCCTGGAACGGGGATCAACCTACGAGCAGTACTTC.

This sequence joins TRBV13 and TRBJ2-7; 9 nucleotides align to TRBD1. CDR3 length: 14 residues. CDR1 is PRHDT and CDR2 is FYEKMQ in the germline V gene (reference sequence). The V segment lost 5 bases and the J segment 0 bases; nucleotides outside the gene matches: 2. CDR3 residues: CASSTQGASYEQYF. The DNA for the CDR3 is TGTGCCAGCAGCACACAGGGGGCCTCCTACGAGCAGTACTTC.

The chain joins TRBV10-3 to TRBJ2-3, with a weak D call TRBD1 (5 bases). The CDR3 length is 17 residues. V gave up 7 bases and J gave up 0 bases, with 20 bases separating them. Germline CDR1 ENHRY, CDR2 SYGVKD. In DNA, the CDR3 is TGTGCCATCATGGGGCAGGCCCTAGGCTCTAGCACAGATACGCAGTATTTT. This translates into CAIMGQALGSSTDTQYF.

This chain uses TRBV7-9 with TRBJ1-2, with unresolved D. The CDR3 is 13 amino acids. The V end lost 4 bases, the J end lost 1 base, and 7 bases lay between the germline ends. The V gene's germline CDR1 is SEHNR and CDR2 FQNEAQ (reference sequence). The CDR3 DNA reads TGTGCCAGCAGCTCCCGGGATAACTATGGCTACACCTTC. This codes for CASSSRDNYGYTF. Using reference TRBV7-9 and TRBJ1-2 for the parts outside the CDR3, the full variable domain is DTGVSQNPRHKITKRGQNVTFRCDPISEHNRLYWYRQTLGQGPEFLTYFQNEAQLEKSRLLSDRFSAERPKGSFSTLEIQRTEQGDSAMYLCASSSRDNYGYTFGSGTRLTVV.

CDR3 in amino acids: CASSIGGSTGELFF. CDR3 DNA sequence: TGTGCCAGTAGTATAGGAGGGTCCACCGGGGAGCTGTTTTTT. The chain has TRBV19 and TRBJ2-2; tentatively, D is TRBD2 (5 bases). V lost 1 base to trimming and J lost 4 bases, with 7 bases between them. Germline assignment: CDR1 LNHDA and CDR2 SQIVND (reference sequence). This CDR3 is 14 amino acids long.

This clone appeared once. The CDR3 nucleotides are TGTGCCAGCAGTACCAGGGCCTACCAAGAGACCCAGTACTTC. It codes for CASSTRAYQETQYF. J is TRBJ2-5 and V is TRBV27; weak D call: TRBD1 (5 bases). This CDR3 comprises 14 residues. Trimming shortened V by 5 bases and J by 0 bases, and 10 bases separated the two germline ends. From germline, CDR1 is MNHEY and CDR2 SMNVEV (reference sequence).

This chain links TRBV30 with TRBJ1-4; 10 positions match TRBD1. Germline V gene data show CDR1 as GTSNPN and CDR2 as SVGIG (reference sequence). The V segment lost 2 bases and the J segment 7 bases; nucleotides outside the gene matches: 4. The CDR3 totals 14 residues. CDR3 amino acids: CAWSWGQGLEKLFF. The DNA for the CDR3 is TGTGCCTGGAGTTGGGGACAGGGGCTTGAAAAACTGTTTTTT.

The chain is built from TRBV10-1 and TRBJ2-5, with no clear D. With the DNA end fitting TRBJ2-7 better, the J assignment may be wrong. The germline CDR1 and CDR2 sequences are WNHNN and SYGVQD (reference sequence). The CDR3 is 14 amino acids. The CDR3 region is CASWFVGYPYEQYF. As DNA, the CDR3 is TGCGCCAGCTGGTTTGTGGGCTACCCCTACGAGCAGTACTTC.

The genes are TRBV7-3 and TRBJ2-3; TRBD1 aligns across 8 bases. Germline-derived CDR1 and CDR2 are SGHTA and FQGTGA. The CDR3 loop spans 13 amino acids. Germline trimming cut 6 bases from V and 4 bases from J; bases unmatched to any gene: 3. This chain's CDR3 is CASRQGVSDTQYF. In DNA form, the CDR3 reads TGTGCCAGCAGACAGGGGGTCTCAGATACGCAGTATTTT.

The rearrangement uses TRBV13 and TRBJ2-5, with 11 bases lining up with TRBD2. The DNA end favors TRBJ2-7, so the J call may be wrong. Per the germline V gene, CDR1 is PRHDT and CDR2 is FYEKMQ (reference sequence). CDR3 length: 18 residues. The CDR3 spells CASSSQTSGEHRSYEQYF. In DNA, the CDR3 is TGTGCCAGCAGCTCCCAGACTAGCGGGGAACATAGGTCCTACGAGCAGTACTTC.

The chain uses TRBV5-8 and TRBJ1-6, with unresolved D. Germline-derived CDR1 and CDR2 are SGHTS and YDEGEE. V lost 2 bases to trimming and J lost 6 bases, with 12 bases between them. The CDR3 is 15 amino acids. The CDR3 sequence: CASSFDSPGNSPLHF. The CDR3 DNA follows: TGTGCCAGCAGCTTTGACTCCCCCGGTAATTCACCCCTCCACTTT.

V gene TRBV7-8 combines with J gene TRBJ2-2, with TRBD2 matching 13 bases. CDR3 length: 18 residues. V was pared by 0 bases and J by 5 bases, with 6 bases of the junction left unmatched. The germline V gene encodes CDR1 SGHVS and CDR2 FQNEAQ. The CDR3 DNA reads TGTGCCAGCAGCTTAGCACTAGCGGGGGGGCCTGGAACCGGGGAGCTGTTTTTT. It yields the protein CASSLALAGGPGTGELFF.